The subject of this entry is one TCR beta chain. Antigen unknown. Naive CD45RA+ and memory CD45RA-negative subsets were split from CD4+ cells. The sample originates from a study of shared clonotypes between healthy human individuals. Study-level information: Those who served as donors were two women and a few men between the ages of 18 and 49. Every donor yielded three CD4 naive, three CD4 memory, two CD8 naive and one CD8 memory plate.

Study-wide points: Measured sharing among donors was expected to vary with sequencing depth.

V lost 0 bases, J lost 5 bases, and 7 bases lay in between. The CDR3 is 13 amino acids. Germline V gene sequence: CDR1 GTSNPN, CDR2 SVGIG (reference sequence). Produced via immunoSEQ multiplex PCR; TCRdb's table is partial and in-frame only. Among around 980,000 clones listed, around 78% were seen once. The genes are TRBV30 and TRBJ1-4; a possible D gene is TRBD1 (5 bases). Sequenced sample: memory CD4+ T cells from PBMCs. As for subset: CD45RA-negative fraction. This TCR was recovered from a young man in good health. Some clones in this sample may be carry-over from other donors' samples. CDR3 nucleotide sequence: TGTGCCTGGAGTGTACAGGTCAATGAAAAACTGTTTTTT. The encoded protein is CAWSVQVNEKLFF.